This is a list of T cell receptor beta chains from one sample in a study of blood T cells in healthy people across ages. From the 5' RACE reads, TCRdb called clonotypes with MiXCR, one entry per CDR3 protein. Here the sample spans some 1,800,000 distinct CDR3 sequences, roughly two fifths being singletons. The sample was blood. The origin of the receptors is a human donor in good health. The CDR3 runs from the conserved cysteine through the conserved F or W. A D gene is named only where the DNA matches it firmly. Clone size is not always given. Where it is, it says once, few, many or a class for expanded clones.

>TRBJ2-7|-|TRBV3-1|-
CASSRGILGQNEQYF
TGTGCCAGCAGCCGCGGCATCTTAGGGCAGAACGAGCAGTACTTC
>TRBJ2-3|few|TRBV29-1|-
CSVEDPREPTDTRYF
TGCAGCGTTGAGGACCCCCGGGAACCTACAGATACGCGGTATTTT
>TRBJ1-4|once|TRBV5-1|TRBD1
CASSRTGTNNEKLFF
TGCGCCAGCAGCAGGACAGGGACAAATAATGAAAAACTGTTTTTT
>TRBJ2-7|-|TRBV7-3|TRBD1
CASSVVTGGVGDEQYF
TGTGCCAGCAGCGTTGTCACAGGGGGCGTTGGGGACGAGCAGTACTTC
>TRBJ1-2|-|TRBV5-1|-
CASSLGEGQISPRGYTF
TGCGCCAGCAGCTTGGGGGAAGGACAAATTTCACCACGAGGCTACACCTTC
>TRBJ1-6|-|TRBV27|-
CASSLRASESPLHF
TGTGCCAGCAGTTTAAGGGCTTCGGAGTCACCCCTCCACTTT
>TRBJ2-7|-|TRBV6-6|-
CATASGQRFGEQYF
TGTGCCACGGCCTCTGGGCAGCGGTTCGGCGAGCAGTACTTC
>TRBJ2-5|-|TRBV28|-
CASRRGSLETQYF
TGTGCCAGCAGACGGGGCTCGTTGGAGACCCAGTACTTC
>TRBJ1-2|-|TRBV2|TRBD1
CASTGGVNYGYTF
TGTGCCAGTACAGGGGGCGTCAACTATGGCTACACCTTC
>TRBJ2-3|-|TRBV11-1|-
CASSSSLTETSNTQYF
TGTGCCAGCAGCTCATCCCTGACCGAAACTAGTAATACGCAGTATTTT
>TRBJ1-5|few|TRBV15|-
CATSRFPLRVSPMAQHF
TGTGCCACCAGCAGATTCCCCTTGCGGGTGTCCCCGATGGCCCAGCATTTT
>TRBJ1-4|few|TRBV11-1|-
CASSLREFNEKLFF
TGTGCCAGCAGCCTCCGGGAATTTAATGAAAAACTGTTTTTT
>TRBJ2-2|-|TRBV5-1|TRBD1
CASSLAKTGINTGELFF
TGCGCCAGCAGCTTGGCCAAGACAGGGATCAACACCGGGGAGCTGTTTTTT
>TRBJ2-5|-|TRBV20-1|-
CSPIGVTGETQYF
TGCAGCCCAATCGGGGTAACAGGGGAGACCCAGTACTTC
>TRBJ1-6|few|TRBV3-1|TRBD1
CASSTRQGDSPLHF
TGTGCCAGCAGCACCCGACAGGGGGATTCACCCCTCCACTTT
>TRBJ2-1|few|TRBV7-6|-
CASSPLRLGLSGNEQFF
TGTGCCAGCAGCCCCTTAAGACTGGGCCTCTCCGGCAATGAGCAGTTCTTC
>TRBJ2-6|few|TRBV19|-
CASGGLGPNVLTF
TGTGCCAGTGGGGGTTTGGGCCCCAACGTCCTGACTTTC
>TRBJ1-1|-|TRBV18|-
CASSPPGHTEAFF
TGTGCCAGCAGCCCCCCAGGACACACTGAAGCTTTCTTT
>TRBJ1-1|-|TRBV29-1|TRBD1
CSVQTGATEAFF
TGCAGCGTGCAGACAGGGGCCACTGAAGCTTTCTTT
>TRBJ2-1|few|TRBV27|-
CASRKGGTYNEQFF
TGTGCCAGCAGGAAGGGGGGCACCTACAATGAGCAGTTCTTC
>TRBJ2-7|-|TRBV7-2|TRBD1
CASSDSRDRVLYNEQYF
TGTGCCAGCAGCGACTCACGCGACAGGGTCCTTTACAATGAGCAGTACTTC
>TRBJ2-3|few|TRBV9|TRBD1
CASSVQGARAKLTDTQYF
TGTGCCAGCAGCGTCCAGGGGGCGCGGGCAAAGCTCACAGATACGCAGTATTTT
>TRBJ2-1|once|TRBV28|TRBD2
CAIRLAGGPTGNEQFF
TGTGCCATCCGACTAGCGGGGGGCCCCACCGGCAATGAGCAGTTCTTC
>TRBJ2-1|few|TRBV4-3|-
CASSPRTGADEQFF
TGCGCCAGCAGCCCTCGGACGGGGGCGGATGAGCAGTTCTTC
>TRBJ1-5|-|TRBV2|-
CASTRTAPMGQHF
TGTGCCAGCACGAGGACCGCCCCGATGGGCCAGCATTTT
>TRBJ1-2|-|TRBV4-1|TRBD1
CASSSHKGAGQRHGYTF
TGCGCCAGCAGTTCGCATAAGGGGGCAGGTCAGAGGCATGGCTACACCTTC
>TRBJ2-1|few|TRBV12-5|TRBD2
CASGLGLAGDFGEQFF
TGTGCTAGTGGTTTGGGACTAGCGGGGGATTTCGGTGAGCAGTTCTTC
>TRBJ1-1|-|TRBV13|-
CASSFATTLGGDTEAFF
TGTGCCAGCAGCTTCGCAACGACCCTAGGGGGGGACACTGAAGCTTTCTTT
>TRBJ2-1|-|TRBV7-2|-
CASSPFGERGYNEQFF
TGTGCCAGCAGCCCGTTTGGGGAGAGGGGATACAATGAGCAGTTCTTC
>TRBJ2-1|few|TRBV7-8|-
CASSLTLRSDNEQFF
TGTGCCAGCAGCCTGACCCTAAGATCGGACAATGAGCAGTTCTTC
>TRBJ2-4|few|TRBV20-1|-
CSAKVGPYGKNIQYF
TGCAGTGCCAAAGTCGGGCCCTATGGCAAAAACATTCAGTACTTC
>TRBJ2-3|-|TRBV7-2|TRBD2
CASSPGTSFGDTQYF
TGTGCCAGCAGCCCGGGGACTAGCTTCGGAGATACGCAGTATTTT
>TRBJ2-3|-|TRBV11-2|-
CASSLGTAYFTDTQYF
TGTGCCAGCAGCTTAGGGACAGCTTATTTCACAGATACGCAGTATTTT
>TRBJ2-5|-|TRBV29-1|-
CSVGVSGIETQYF
TGCAGCGTTGGAGTTAGCGGTATAGAGACCCAGTACTTC
>TRBJ2-3|-|TRBV4-1|-
CASGQVVGRNTQYF
TGCGCCAGCGGTCAAGTGGTAGGACGGAATACGCAGTATTTT
>TRBJ2-3|-|TRBV29-1|-
CSVAGEVGRATDTQYF
TGCAGCGTTGCGGGGGAAGTCGGCAGGGCGACAGATACGCAGTATTTT
>TRBJ1-2|few|TRBV7-8|TRBD1
CASSLVQGETVYGYTF
TGTGCCAGCAGCTTAGTACAGGGGGAGACGGTCTATGGCTACACCTTC
>TRBJ2-7|-|TRBV6-5|TRBD1
CASSQTGQGPYEQYF
TGTGCCAGCAGTCAAACGGGACAGGGCCCCTATGAGCAGTACTTC
>TRBJ1-2|-|TRBV12-3/TRBV12-4|-
CASSLGYEGYTF
TGTGCCAGCAGTTTAGGGTACGAAGGCTACACCTTC
>TRBJ2-7|few|TRBV7-2|TRBD1
CASSHPDRGVNEQYF
TGTGCCAGCAGCCACCCGGACAGGGGAGTTAACGAGCAGTACTTC
>TRBJ2-7|-|TRBV13|-
CASSLGEVTRQYF
TGTGCCAGCAGCTTAGGAGAGGTAACTCGGCAGTACTTC
>TRBJ2-1|few|TRBV7-2|TRBD2
CASRLGLATEQFF
TGTGCCAGCAGGCTTGGACTAGCAACTGAGCAGTTCTTC
>TRBJ2-5|-|TRBV5-6|-
CASSFGVNQETQYF
TGTGCCAGCAGCTTCGGCGTAAACCAAGAGACCCAGTACTTC
>TRBJ1-2|-|TRBV9|-
CASSDSFPGQRRYGYTF
TGTGCCAGCAGCGACAGCTTTCCGGGACAAAGACGCTATGGCTACACCTTC
>TRBJ2-3|many|TRBV7-2|-
CASSTPWTDTQYF
TGTGCCAGCAGCACCCCTTGGACGGATACGCAGTATTTT
>TRBJ2-7|-|TRBV11-1|-
CASSLSEYYEQYF
TGTGCCAGCAGCTTATCTGAGTACTACGAGCAGTACTTC
>TRBJ1-4|few|TRBV9|-
CASSDTSQGEKLFF
TGTGCCAGCAGCGACACCTCCCAGGGGGAAAAACTGTTTTTT
>TRBJ1-2|few|TRBV10-3|-
CAISESGQTYGYTF
TGTGCCATCAGTGAGTCTGGACAGACCTATGGCTACACCTTC
>TRBJ2-3|few|TRBV12-3/TRBV12-4|TRBD1
CASTLDRGITDTQYF
TGTGCCAGCACCTTGGACAGGGGAATAACAGATACGCAGTATTTT
>TRBJ2-7|few|TRBV28|-
CASSWTPGGEQYF
TGTGCCAGCAGTTGGACACCTGGGGGCGAGCAGTACTTC
>TRBJ1-4|few|TRBV20-1|-
CSARDGGRTCSKLFF
TGCAGTGCTAGAGATGGGGGCCGAACCTGCTCAAAACTGTTTTTT
>TRBJ2-3|-|TRBV20-1|TRBD2
CSASPSISGGIYITQYF
TGCAGTGCTAGCCCCTCGATAAGCGGGGGGATATACATAACGCAGTATTTT
>TRBJ2-7|few|TRBV6-1|TRBD1
CASSQTGVNYEQYF
TGTGCCAGCAGTCAGACAGGGGTGAACTACGAGCAGTACTTC
>TRBJ2-5|-|TRBV4-1|-
CASSRAYQETQYF
TGCGCCAGCAGCCGGGCTTACCAAGAGACCCAGTACTTC
>TRBJ1-1|-|TRBV15|-
CATSRTGSTEAFF
TGTGCCACCAGCCGAACAGGGAGCACTGAAGCTTTCTTT